The T cell receptor beta chain under discussion was sequenced for a study of response to subunit inactivated influenza vaccine. From the RT-PCR reads, TCRdb called clonotypes with MiXCR, one entry per CDR3 protein. The sample has more than 700,000 distinct CDR3 sequences; around 20% are singletons. CDR1 and CDR2 from the germline V gene are SEHNR and FQNEAQ (reference sequence). The V gene end was trimmed by 5 bases and the J gene end by 2 bases; junction bases not matched to a gene: 6. There are 15 residues in the CDR3. The clonotype originates from a man aged 50 to 59 who received an inactivated influenza vaccine. The J gene is TRBJ2-3, the V gene TRBV7-9; TRBD2 aligns across 8 bases. The sequencing used PBMCs from blood, collected 4 to 6 days after vaccination. CDR3 residues: CASSEKRESTDTQYF. As DNA, the CDR3 is TGTGCCAGCAGCGAAAAGCGGGAGTCCACAGATACGCAGTATTTT.